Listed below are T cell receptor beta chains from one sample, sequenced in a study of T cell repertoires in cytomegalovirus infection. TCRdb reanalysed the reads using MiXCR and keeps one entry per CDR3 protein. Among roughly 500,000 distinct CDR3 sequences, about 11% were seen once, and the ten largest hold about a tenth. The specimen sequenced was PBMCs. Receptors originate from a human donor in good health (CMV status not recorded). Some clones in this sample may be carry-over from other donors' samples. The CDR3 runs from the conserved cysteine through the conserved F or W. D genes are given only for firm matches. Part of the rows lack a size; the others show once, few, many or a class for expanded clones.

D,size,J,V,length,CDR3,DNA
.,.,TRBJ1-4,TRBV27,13,CATHDRINEKLFF,TGTGCCACCCATGACAGGATTAATGAAAAACTGTTTTTT
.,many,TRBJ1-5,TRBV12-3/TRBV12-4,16,CASSSGTGEFNQPQHF,TGTGCCAGCAGTTCCGGGACTGGGGAATTCAATCAGCCCCAGCATTTT
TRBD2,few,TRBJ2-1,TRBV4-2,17,CASSPATSGGSYNEQFF,TGTGCCAGCAGCCCCGCGACTAGCGGAGGGTCCTACAATGAGCAGTTCTTC
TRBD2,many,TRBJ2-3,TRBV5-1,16,CASSSGTSALKDTQYF,TGCGCCAGCAGCTCAGGGACTAGCGCATTGAAAGATACGCAGTATTTT
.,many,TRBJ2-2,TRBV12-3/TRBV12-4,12,CASTPRGGELFF,TGTGCCAGCACCCCCAGGGGCGGGGAGCTGTTTTTT
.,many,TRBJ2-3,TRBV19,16,CASSISDSSVTDTQYF,TGTGCCAGTAGTATCTCCGACTCAAGCGTCACAGATACGCAGTATTTT
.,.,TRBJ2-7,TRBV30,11,CACGRAHEQYF,TGTGCCTGCGGGCGGGCTCACGAGCAGTACTTC
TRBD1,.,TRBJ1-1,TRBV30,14,CACRQGAKGTEAFF,TGTGCCTGCAGACAGGGGGCGAAAGGTACTGAAGCTTTCTTT
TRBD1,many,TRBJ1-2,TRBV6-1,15,CASYYTGGPSDGYTF,TGTGCCAGCTATTATACAGGGGGCCCCTCGGATGGCTACACCTTC
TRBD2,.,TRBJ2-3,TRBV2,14,CASSEEAGADTQYF,TGTGCCAGCAGTGAGGAAGCGGGAGCAGATACGCAGTATTTT
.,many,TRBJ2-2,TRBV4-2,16,CASSGKARDLTGELFF,TGTGCCAGCAGCGGAAAGGCCAGGGATCTCACCGGGGAGCTGTTTTTT
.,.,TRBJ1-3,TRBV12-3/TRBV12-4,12,CASSGSGNTIYF,TGTGCCAGCAGCGGCAGCGGGAACACCATATATTTT
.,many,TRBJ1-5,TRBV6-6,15,CASSDSLDSNQPQHF,TGTGCCAGCAGTGACTCATTGGATAGCAATCAGCCCCAGCATTTT
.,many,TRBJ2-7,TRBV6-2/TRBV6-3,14,CASSPGRDLAEQYF,TGTGCCAGCAGTCCCGGGCGGGATCTAGCCGAGCAGTACTTC
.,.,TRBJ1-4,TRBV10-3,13,CATSQGRDEKLFF,TGTGCCACTTCGCAGGGAAGGGACGAAAAACTGTTTTTT
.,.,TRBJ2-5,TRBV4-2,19,CASSQDEGGGRENGETQYF,TGTGCCAGCAGCCAAGATGAAGGTGGGGGCCGGGAAAATGGAGAGACCCAGTACTTC
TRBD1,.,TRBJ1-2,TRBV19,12,CATSDRNYGYTF,TGTGCCACCTCGGACAGGAACTATGGCTACACCTTC
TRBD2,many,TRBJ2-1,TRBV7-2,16,CASSLVPGGAYNEQFF,TGTGCCAGCAGCTTAGTCCCGGGAGGCGCGTACAATGAGCAGTTCTTC
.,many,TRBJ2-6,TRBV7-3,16,CASSSLTGLGANVLTF,TGTGCCAGCAGCTCCCTGACAGGATTGGGGGCCAACGTCCTGACTTTC
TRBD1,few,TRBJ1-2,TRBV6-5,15,CASRQDYRGPYGYTF,TGTGCCAGCAGACAGGATTACAGGGGACCCTATGGCTACACCTTC
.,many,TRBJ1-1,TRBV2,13,CASGQDLNTEAFF,TGTGCCAGCGGGCAGGACCTGAACACTGAAGCTTTCTTT
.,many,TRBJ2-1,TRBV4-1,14,CASSQPTGKGEQFF,TGCGCCAGCAGCCAACCGACGGGGAAGGGTGAGCAGTTCTTC
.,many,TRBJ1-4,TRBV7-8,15,CASSLSRTFNEKLFF,TGTGCCAGCAGCTTATCCCGGACGTTTAATGAAAAACTGTTTTTT
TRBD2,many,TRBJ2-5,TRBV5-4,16,CASSSRTSGFQETQYF,TGTGCCAGCAGCTCCCGGACTAGCGGTTTTCAAGAGACCCAGTACTTC
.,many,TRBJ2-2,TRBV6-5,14,CASSRDLHTGELFF,TGTGCCAGCAGTCGGGACTTGCACACCGGGGAGCTGTTTTTT
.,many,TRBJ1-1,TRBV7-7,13,CASSSSANTEAFF,TGTGCCAGCAGCTCTTCGGCGAACACTGAAGCTTTCTTT
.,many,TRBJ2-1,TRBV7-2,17,CASSLRGGQGLGNEQFF,TGTGCCAGCAGCTTACGGGGGGGACAGGGTTTGGGGAATGAGCAGTTCTTC
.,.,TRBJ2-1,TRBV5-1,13,CASSLTPNDEQFF,TGCGCCAGCAGCTTGACCCCCAATGATGAGCAGTTCTTC
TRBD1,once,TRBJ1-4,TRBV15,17,CATSRDPQGATNEKLFF,TGTGCCACCAGCAGAGATCCGCAGGGGGCAACTAATGAAAAACTGTTTTTT
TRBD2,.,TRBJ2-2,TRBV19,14,CASSKQGGTGELFF,TGTGCCAGTAGTAAGCAGGGAGGGACCGGGGAGCTGTTTTTT
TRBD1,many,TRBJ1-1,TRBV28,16,CASSTGTGGKNTEAFF,TGTGCCAGCAGTACCGGGACAGGGGGTAAGAACACTGAAGCTTTCTTT
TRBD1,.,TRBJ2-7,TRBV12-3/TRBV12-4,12,CASSPRDSLRYF,TGTGCCAGCAGTCCACGGGACAGCCTTCGGTACTTC
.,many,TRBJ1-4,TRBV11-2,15,CASSLDRTGAEKLFF,TGTGCCAGCAGCTTAGATCGCACGGGCGCTGAAAAACTGTTTTTT
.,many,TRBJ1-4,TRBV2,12,CAITGIREKLFF,TGTGCCATAACAGGGATTCGGGAAAAACTGTTTTTT
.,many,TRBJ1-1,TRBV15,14,CATSVRMGNTEAFF,TGTGCCACCAGCGTCAGGATGGGGAACACTGAAGCTTTCTTT
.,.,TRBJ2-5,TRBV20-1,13,CSASWTVTETQYF,TGCAGTGCTAGCTGGACAGTGACAGAGACCCAGTACTTC
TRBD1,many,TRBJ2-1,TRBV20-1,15,CSARRDRGAYNEQFF,TGCAGTGCTAGAAGGGACAGGGGCGCCTACAATGAGCAGTTCTTC
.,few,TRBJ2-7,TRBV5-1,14,CASSLEGLPGEQYF,TGCGCCAGCAGCCTAGAAGGACTGCCGGGGGAGCAGTACTTC
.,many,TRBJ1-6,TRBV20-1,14,CSAHRGQLNSPLHF,TGCAGTGCTCACCGAGGACAGCTTAATTCACCCCTCCACTTT
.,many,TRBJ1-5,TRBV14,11,CANGRGQPQHF,TGTGCCAATGGGAGGGGTCAGCCCCAGCATTTT
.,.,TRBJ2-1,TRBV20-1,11,CSANGHNEQFF,TGCAGTGCTAACGGGCACAATGAGCAGTTCTTC
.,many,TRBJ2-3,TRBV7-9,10,CASSWDTQYF,TGTGCCAGCAGCTGGGATACGCAGTATTTT